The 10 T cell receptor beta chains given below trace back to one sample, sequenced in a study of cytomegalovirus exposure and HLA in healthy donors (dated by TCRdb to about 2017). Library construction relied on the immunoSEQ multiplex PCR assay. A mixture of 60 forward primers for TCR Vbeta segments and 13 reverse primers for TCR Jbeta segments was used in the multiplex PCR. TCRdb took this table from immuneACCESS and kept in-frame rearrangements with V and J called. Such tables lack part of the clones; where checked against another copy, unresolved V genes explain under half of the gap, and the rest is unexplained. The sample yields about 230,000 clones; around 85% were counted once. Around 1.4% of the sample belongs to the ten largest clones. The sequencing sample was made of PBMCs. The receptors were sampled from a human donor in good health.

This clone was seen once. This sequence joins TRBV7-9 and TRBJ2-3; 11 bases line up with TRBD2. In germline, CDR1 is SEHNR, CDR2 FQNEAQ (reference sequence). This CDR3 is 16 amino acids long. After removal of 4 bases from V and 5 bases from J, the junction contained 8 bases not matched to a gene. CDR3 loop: CASSSPLAGGVDTQYF. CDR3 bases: TGTGCCAGCAGCTCCCCGCTAGCGGGAGGCGTAGATACGCAGTATTTT.

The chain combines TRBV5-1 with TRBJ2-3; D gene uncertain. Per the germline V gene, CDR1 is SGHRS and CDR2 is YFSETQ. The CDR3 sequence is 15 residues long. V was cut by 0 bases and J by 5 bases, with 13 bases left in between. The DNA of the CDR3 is TGCGCCAGCAGCTTGGAAACGGATTCGGGAGATACGCAGTATTTT. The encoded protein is CASSLETDSGDTQYF.

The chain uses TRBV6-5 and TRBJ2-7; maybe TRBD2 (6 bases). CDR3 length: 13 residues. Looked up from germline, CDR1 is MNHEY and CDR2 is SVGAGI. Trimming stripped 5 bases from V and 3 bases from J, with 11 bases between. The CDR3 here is CASSREYLYEQYF. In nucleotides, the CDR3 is TGTGCCAGCAGTCGGGAGTACCTCTACGAGCAGTACTTC.

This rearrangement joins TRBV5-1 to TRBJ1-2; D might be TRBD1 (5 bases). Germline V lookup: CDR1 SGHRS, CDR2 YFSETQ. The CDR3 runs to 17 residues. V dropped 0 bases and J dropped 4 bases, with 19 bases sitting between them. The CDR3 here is CASSLGFVGEAGYGYTF. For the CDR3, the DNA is TGCGCCAGCAGCTTGGGTTTCGTAGGGGAAGCGGGCTATGGCTACACCTTC.

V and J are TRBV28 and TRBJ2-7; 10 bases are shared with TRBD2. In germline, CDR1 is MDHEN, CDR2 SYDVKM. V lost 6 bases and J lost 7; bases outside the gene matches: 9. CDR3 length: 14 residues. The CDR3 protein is CASRKAGGVWEQYF. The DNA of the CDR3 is TGTGCCAGCAGAAAAGCGGGAGGGGTGTGGGAGCAGTACTTC.

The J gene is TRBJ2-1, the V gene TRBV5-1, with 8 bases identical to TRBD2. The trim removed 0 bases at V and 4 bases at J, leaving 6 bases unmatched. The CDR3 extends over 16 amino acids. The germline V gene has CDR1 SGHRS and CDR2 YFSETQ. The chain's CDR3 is CASSLVLGLGYNEQFF. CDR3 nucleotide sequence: TGCGCCAGCAGCTTGGTGCTGGGACTAGGATACAATGAGCAGTTCTTC.

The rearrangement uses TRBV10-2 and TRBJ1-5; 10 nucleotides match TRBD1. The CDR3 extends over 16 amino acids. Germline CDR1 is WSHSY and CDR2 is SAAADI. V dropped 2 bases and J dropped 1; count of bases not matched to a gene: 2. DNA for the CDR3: TGCGCCAGCAGTGAGGGGGGACAGGGGAGCAATCAGCCCCAGCATTTT. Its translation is CASSEGGQGSNQPQHF.

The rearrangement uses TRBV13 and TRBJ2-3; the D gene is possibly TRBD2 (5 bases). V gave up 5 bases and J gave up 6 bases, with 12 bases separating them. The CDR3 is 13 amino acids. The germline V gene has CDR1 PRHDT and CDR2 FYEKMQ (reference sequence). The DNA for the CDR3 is TGTGCCAGCAGCACGGACTTCGGGGATACGCAGTATTTT. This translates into CASSTDFGDTQYF.

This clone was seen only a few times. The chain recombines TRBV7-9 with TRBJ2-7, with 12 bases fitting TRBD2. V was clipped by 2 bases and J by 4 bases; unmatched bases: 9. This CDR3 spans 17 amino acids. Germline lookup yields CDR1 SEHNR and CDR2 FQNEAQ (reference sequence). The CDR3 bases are TGTGCCAGCAGCTTATCTGGACTAGCGGGAACTTCGTACGAGCAGTACTTC. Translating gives CASSLSGLAGTSYEQYF.

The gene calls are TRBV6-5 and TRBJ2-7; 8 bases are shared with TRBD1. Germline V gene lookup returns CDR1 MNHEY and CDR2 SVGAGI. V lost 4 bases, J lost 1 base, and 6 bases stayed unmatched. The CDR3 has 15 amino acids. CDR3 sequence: CASSSGQGPSYEQYF. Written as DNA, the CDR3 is TGTGCCAGCAGTTCAGGACAGGGACCATCCTACGAGCAGTACTTC.